At least ten counts were recorded for the clone carrying this TCR beta chain. Then a second PCR, running about 6 to 11 cycles, was carried out with a sample-barcoded 5' primer and a J-beta primer mix. Every cDNA molecule carried a tag from a template-switch adaptor bearing 12 random nucleotides. TCRdb re-called the 5' RACE reads through MiXCR, storing one row per CDR3 protein. This table holds under 850,000 distinct CDR3 sequences, around 36% found once. This specimen belongs to a study of blood T cells in healthy people across ages. Looking at the study overall: Through template switching, about one barcoded beta molecule was captured per two T cells, as measured in model experiments.

In germline, CDR1 is SGHVS, CDR2 FQNEAQ. V lost 4 bases and J 0 bases, leaving 7 bases between the germline ends. The CDR3 extends over 13 amino acids. Sequencing used blood. This receptor was obtained from a man in his late teens or twenties in good health. The chain links TRBV7-8 to TRBJ2-7, with no clear D. The CDR3 DNA reads TGTGCCAGCAGCTCCCTCAGCTCCTACGAGCAGTACTTC. Translating it yields CASSSLSSYEQYF.